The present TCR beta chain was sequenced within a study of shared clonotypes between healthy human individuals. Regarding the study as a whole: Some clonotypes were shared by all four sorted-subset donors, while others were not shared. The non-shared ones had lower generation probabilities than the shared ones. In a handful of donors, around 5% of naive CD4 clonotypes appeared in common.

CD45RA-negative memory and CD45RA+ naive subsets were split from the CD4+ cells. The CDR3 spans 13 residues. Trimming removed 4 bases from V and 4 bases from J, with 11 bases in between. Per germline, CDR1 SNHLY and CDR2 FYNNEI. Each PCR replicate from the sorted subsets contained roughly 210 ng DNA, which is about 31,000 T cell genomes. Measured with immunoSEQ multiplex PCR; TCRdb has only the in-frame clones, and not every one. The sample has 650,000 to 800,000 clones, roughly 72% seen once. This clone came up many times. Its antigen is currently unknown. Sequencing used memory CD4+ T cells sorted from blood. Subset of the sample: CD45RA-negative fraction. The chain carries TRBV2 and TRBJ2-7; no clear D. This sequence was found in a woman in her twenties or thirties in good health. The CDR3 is CASSGPTPYEQYF. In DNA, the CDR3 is TGTGCCAGCAGTGGCCCGACACCGTACGAGCAGTACTTC.